The 28 T cell receptor beta chains listed next were all sequenced from one sample in a study of CD8+ T cells in alopecia areata. Specified treatment: oral pan-JAK inhibitor, 5-10 mg twice daily. cDNA serving as the sequencing template came from extracted, reverse transcribed RNA. Produced via immunoSEQ multiplex PCR; TCRdb's table is partial and in-frame only. The sample has 180,000 or so clones, 40% to 65% seen once; the top ten hold about a tenth. The material sequenced was CD8+ T cells sorted from blood, taken around week 53, from a patient treated with tofacitinib. The receptors here all came from a human donor with alopecia areata.

The CDR3 spells CASSLSREFTDTQYF. DNA of the CDR3: TGCGCCAGCAGCTTGAGTAGGGAGTTCACAGATACGCAGTATTTT. The rearrangement links TRBV5-1 to TRBJ2-3; possible D gene TRBD2, 5 bases. CDR3 length: 15 amino acids. Per germline, CDR1 SGHRS and CDR2 YFSETQ. Between the trimmed V and J ends, which lost 1 base and 2 bases, there was a span of 11 bases.

The V call is TRBV30, the J call TRBJ2-5, with D unclear. The CDR3 loop spans 13 amino acids. V was clipped by 0 bases and J by 0 bases, with 5 bases between them. CDR1 GTSNPN and CDR2 SVGIG come from the germline V gene (reference sequence). The CDR3 protein is CAWSVGNQETQYF. The CDR3 nucleotides are TGTGCCTGGAGTGTTGGCAACCAAGAGACCCAGTACTTC.

The chain has TRBV5-8 and TRBJ2-3; 7 positions agree with TRBD2. This CDR3 is built from 15 residues. V shed 2 bases and J 3 bases; nucleotides not matched to a gene: 6. Germline values: CDR1 SGHTS, CDR2 YDEGEE. The CDR3 coding sequence is TGTGCCAGCAGCTTTTGGGACTACTTGACAGATACGCAGTATTTT. Amino acid sequence: CASSFWDYLTDTQYF.

This chain connects TRBV25-1 to TRBJ2-1; perhaps TRBD2 as D (7 bases). Trimming pared 1 base from V and 6 bases from J, leaving 16 bases between. This CDR3 spans 16 amino acids. CDR1 MGHDK and CDR2 SYGVNS come from the germline V gene. CDR3 amino acids: CASSEWGGGNFNEQFF. In nucleotides, the CDR3 is TGTGCCAGCAGTGAATGGGGAGGGGGGAATTTCAATGAGCAGTTCTTC.

This clone was detected only a few times. Germline is not matched at one junction end, which may reflect a read error. The chain is built from TRBV6-1 and TRBJ1-1; weak D call: TRBD1 (5 bases). Per the germline V gene, CDR1 is MNHNS and CDR2 is SASEGT. This CDR3 region has 15 residues. The CDR3 reads CAISESSGGNTEAFF. The CDR3 DNA sequence: TGTGCCATCAGTGAGTCGAGCGGGGGGAACACTGAAGCTTTCTTT.

This chain connects TRBV4-1 to TRBJ2-1, with TRBD1 matching 8 bases. The CDR3 sequence is 13 residues long. V lost 4 bases and J lost 9; bases outside the gene matches: 5. The germline V gene encodes CDR1 MGHRA and CDR2 YSYEKL. The CDR3 DNA reads TGCGCCAGCAGCCTTCAGGGGGCCGGTGAGCAGTTCTTC. Amino acids: CASSLQGAGEQFF.

The chain joins TRBV29-1 to TRBJ2-1, with D hard to call. The germline V and J ends were trimmed by 1 base and 0 bases, with 13 bases remaining between them. This CDR3 has 16 residues. Per germline, CDR1 SQVTM and CDR2 ANQGSEA. The DNA of the CDR3 is TGCAGCGTTGAAGCTGTACACCCCAGCTCCTACAATGAGCAGTTCTTC. Protein product: CSVEAVHPSSYNEQFF.

This clone occurred a few times. V gene TRBV29-1 combines with J gene TRBJ2-7; D not resolved. V gave up 7 bases and J gave up 4 bases, with 14 bases separating them. Germline loops: CDR1 SQVTM, CDR2 ANQGSEA. The CDR3 consists of 12 residues. CDR3 sequence: CSASPDGYEQYF. For the CDR3, the DNA is TGCAGCGCGTCGCCCGACGGGTACGAGCAGTACTTC.

A remark on this clone: The germline gene is not matched at one end of the junction; a read error may be the cause. J is TRBJ2-1 and V is TRBV18; TRBD1 agrees at 9 bases. In germline, CDR1 is KGHSH, CDR2 LQKENI. The length of the CDR3 is 17 residues. CDR3 DNA: TGTGCCAGCTCATTCGGCCGGGGACAGGGTCCTTACAATGAGCGGTTCTTC. It codes for CASSFGRGQGPYNERFF.

A few counts support this clone. The CDR3 sequence: CASSDRRDSNQPQHF. The CDR3 coding sequence is TGTGCCAGCAGTGACCGCAGGGATAGCAATCAGCCCCAGCATTTT. The V and J genes are TRBV2 and TRBJ1-5, with D possibly matching TRBD1 (5 bases). Trimming took 3 bases from V and 0 from J, leaving 9 bases between them. This CDR3 has 15 residues. CDR1 is SNHLY and CDR2 is FYNNEI in the germline V gene.

This rearrangement joins TRBV19 to TRBJ1-5, with D uncertain. Between the trimmed V and J ends, which lost 3 bases and 6 bases, there was a span of 18 bases. CDR1 is LNHDA and CDR2 is SQIVND in the germline V gene (reference sequence). This CDR3 region has 16 residues. CDR3 residues: CASSIAWSLTTQPQHF. CDR3 coding DNA: TGTGCCAGTAGTATCGCCTGGAGCCTAACAACTCAGCCCCAGCATTTT.

Many counts were recorded for this clone. The V and J genes are TRBV2 and TRBJ2-1; 7 nucleotides line up with TRBD1. This CDR3 has 12 amino acids. J gave up 5 bases and V 6 bases, and 1 base lay outside the gene matches. Looked up from germline, CDR1 is SNHLY and CDR2 is FYNNEI. CDR3 region: CASRDRNNEQFF. The DNA of the CDR3 is TGTGCCAGCAGGGACAGGAACAATGAGCAGTTCTTC.

The V call is TRBV6-4, the J call TRBJ1-6; D uncertain. Germline CDR1 is MRHNA and CDR2 is SNTAGT. The V end lost 5 bases, the J end lost 7 bases, and 12 bases lay between the germline ends. The CDR3 runs 14 residues. The CDR3 DNA is TGTGCCAGCAGTCCCGATGGGGTCAATTCACCCCTCCACTTT. Its translation is CASSPDGVNSPLHF.

The rearrangement uses TRBV5-1 and TRBJ1-5, with TRBD1 as a possible D gene (5 bases). Trimming left V 4 bases short and J 4 bases short, with 9 bases between. Germline V lookup: CDR1 SGHRS, CDR2 YFSETQ. The CDR3 runs 13 residues. The CDR3, as DNA: TGCGCCAGCAGCCCGGGACCTAATCAGCCCCAGCATTTT. Amino acids: CASSPGPNQPQHF.

The chain couples TRBV2 to TRBJ2-7, with a weak D call TRBD2 (6 bases). There are 13 residues in the CDR3. With 8 bases removed from V and 5 bases from J, the gap between germline ends came to 16 bases. Germline-derived CDR1 and CDR2 are SNHLY and FYNNEI. CDR3 region: CASGRETGDEQYF. The CDR3, as DNA: TGTGCCAGCGGCCGGGAGACGGGTGACGAGCAGTACTTC.

The table lists this clone with a few counts. The gene calls are TRBV30 and TRBJ2-2; D not certain. CDR3 length: 11 residues. The germline CDR1 and CDR2 sequences are GTSNPN and SVGIG (reference sequence). Trimming pared 5 bases from V and 5 bases from J, leaving 6 bases between. CDR3 region: CAWGSTGELFF. DNA of the CDR3: TGTGCCTGGGGATCAACCGGGGAGCTGTTTTTT.

This clone was detected once. The rearrangement joins TRBV5-4 to TRBJ2-7; TRBD2 is a possible D gene (7 bases). Germline V gives CDR1 SGHNT, CDR2 YYREEE (reference sequence). The CDR3 covers 16 residues. The ends were cut back, 0 bases at V and 2 bases at J, with 15 bases in the middle. This CDR3 reads CASSLVAAGAPYEQYF. In nucleotides, the CDR3 is TGTGCCAGCAGCTTGGTAGCGGCGGGGGCGCCCTACGAGCAGTACTTC.

The chain recombines TRBV5-6 with TRBJ2-7; D gene unclear. Germline V lookup: CDR1 SGHDT, CDR2 YYEEEE. The CDR3 is made up of 16 amino acids. Trimming took 0 bases from V and 0 from J, leaving 13 bases between them. The CDR3 coding sequence is TGTGCCAGCAGCTTGGCGCGCCAGCTTGACTCCTACGAGCAGTACTTC. The encoded protein is CASSLARQLDSYEQYF. The whole variable domain, remainder taken from reference TRBV5-6 and TRBJ2-7, is DAGVTQSPTHLIKTRGQQVTLRCSPKSGHDTVSWYQQALGQGPQFIFQYYEEEERQRGNFPDRFSGHQFPNYSSELNVNALLLGDSALYLCASSLARQLDSYEQYFGPGTRLTVT.

This clone turned up a few times. This sequence joins TRBV9 and TRBJ2-5; D ambiguous. V shed 4 bases and J shed 4 bases, with 11 bases lying between them. Germline-derived CDR1 and CDR2 are SGDLS and YYNGEE. CDR3 size: 13 residues. The CDR3 DNA reads as TGTGCCAGCAGCTCCGGACCAATAGAGACCCAGTACTTC. Protein product: CASSSGPIETQYF.

The gene calls are TRBV5-1 and TRBJ1-1; D possibly corresponds to TRBD1 (6 bases). Germline assignment: CDR1 SGHRS and CDR2 YFSETQ. The CDR3 runs to 13 residues. Trimming shortened V by 0 bases and J by 11 bases, and 14 bases separated the two germline ends. Here the CDR3 reads CASSLGGDRFAFF. CDR3 nucleotides: TGCGCCAGCAGCTTGGGCGGAGACAGGTTTGCTTTCTTT.

V is TRBV9 and J is TRBJ2-3, with D perhaps TRBD1 (7 bases). Germline values: CDR1 SGDLS, CDR2 YYNGEE. This CDR3 has 14 residues. Trimming took 3 bases from V and 3 from J, leaving 11 bases between them. The CDR3 bases are TGTGCCAGCAGCGCCCAGGGGGGAACAGATACGCAGTATTTT. Translating it yields CASSAQGGTDTQYF.

This CDR3 reads CASSAGQTQGNTIYF. The CDR3 nucleotides are TGTGCCAGCAGCGCCGGACAGACTCAGGGAAACACCATATATTTT. The chain combines TRBV9 with TRBJ1-3; TRBD1 is a possible D gene (6 bases). There are 15 residues in the CDR3. Trimming left V 3 bases short and J 4 bases short, with 14 bases between. CDR1 and CDR2 (germline): SGDLS, YYNGEE.

This rearrangement joins TRBV4-1 to TRBJ2-4, with a possible D match to TRBD1 (6 bases). Trimming left V 0 bases short and J 3 bases short, with 6 bases between. CDR1 and CDR2 (germline): MGHRA, YSYEKL. The CDR3 sequence is 14 residues long. The CDR3 loop is CASSQEGGKNIQYF. In nucleotides, the CDR3 is TGCGCCAGCAGCCAAGAAGGGGGCAAAAACATTCAGTACTTC.

This chain joins TRBV6-5 and TRBJ1-1; D might be TRBD1 (5 bases). CDR3 size: 10 residues. The germline V gene has CDR1 MNHEY and CDR2 SVGAGI. The CDR3 coding sequence is TGTGCTGCAGGGCTGCCTGAAGCTTTCTTT. It is translated as CAAGLPEAFF.

In this sample, this clone turned up once. V usage is TRBV11-2 and J usage is TRBJ1-3; D ambiguous. The germline gives CDR1 SGHAT, CDR2 FQNNGV. With 5 bases removed from V and 3 bases from J, the gap between germline ends came to 20 bases. The CDR3 sequence is 17 residues long. CDR3 amino acids: CASSPPATVFVGNTIYF. CDR3 nucleotide sequence: TGTGCCAGCAGCCCCCCGGCCACAGTATTTGTTGGAAACACCATATATTTT.

In the case of this clone: The sample contains more than one DNA sequence encoding this CDR3. The chain uses TRBV5-6 and TRBJ1-5; unclear D gene. The CDR3 has 13 amino acids. V lost 0 bases and J lost 6, with 7 bases in between. Germline CDR1 SGHDT, CDR2 YYEEEE. The CDR3 nucleotides are TGTGCCAGCAGCTTGGGGGGTTCTCAGCCCCAGCATTTT. It encodes CASSLGGSQPQHF.

This clone was seen just once. This sequence joins TRBV30 and TRBJ2-5; tentative D call: TRBD1 (6 bases). Deletions cut 0 bases from V and 2 bases from J, with 10 bases between. The CDR3 sequence is 14 residues long. Germline V gives CDR1 GTSNPN, CDR2 SVGIG (reference sequence). CDR3 amino acids: CAWSVWTDQETQYF. DNA for the CDR3: TGTGCCTGGAGTGTATGGACAGATCAAGAGACCCAGTACTTC.

The V call is TRBV7-8, the J call TRBJ2-7, with a tentative D call TRBD2 (5 bases). The germline V gene has CDR1 SGHVS and CDR2 FQNEAQ. Trimming stripped 2 bases from V and 0 bases from J, with 11 bases between. CDR3 length equals 15 residues. The DNA of the CDR3 is TGTGCCAGCAGCTTATCTTCCGGGAACTCCTACGAGCAGTACTTC. Protein: CASSLSSGNSYEQYF.